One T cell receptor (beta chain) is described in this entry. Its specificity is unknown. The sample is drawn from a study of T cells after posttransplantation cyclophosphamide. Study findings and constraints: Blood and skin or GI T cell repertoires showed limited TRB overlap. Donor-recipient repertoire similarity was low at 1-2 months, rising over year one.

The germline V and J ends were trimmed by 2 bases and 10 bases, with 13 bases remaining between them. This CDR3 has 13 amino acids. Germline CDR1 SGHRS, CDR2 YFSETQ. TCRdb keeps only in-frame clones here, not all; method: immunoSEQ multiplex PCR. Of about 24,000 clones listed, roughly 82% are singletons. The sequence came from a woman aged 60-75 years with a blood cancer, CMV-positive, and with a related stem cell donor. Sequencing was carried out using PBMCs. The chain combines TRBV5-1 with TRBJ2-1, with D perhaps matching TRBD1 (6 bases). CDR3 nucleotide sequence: TGCGCCAGCAGCTTAGACTTACAGGGAGAGCAGTTCTTC. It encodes CASSLDLQGEQFF.